What follows are 2 T cell receptor beta chains derived from one specimen sequenced in a study of blood T cells in healthy people across ages. A second roughly 6 to 11 cycle PCR used barcoded and J-beta primers. TCRdb reprocessed the 5' RACE reads with MiXCR, giving one entry per CDR3 protein. The sample lists about 1 million distinct CDR3 sequences; under 55% were seen once. The sample was blood. These receptors came from a woman in her sixties in good health.

This clonotype was recorded at least ten times. The CDR3 DNA sequence: TGTGCCAGCAGCCACCCGGTACTGACAGGGGGCGCCGGCAATCAGCCCCAGCATTTT. Its protein product is CASSHPVLTGGAGNQPQHF. The V and J genes are TRBV7-3 and TRBJ1-5; 10 nucleotides line up with TRBD1. Trimming at V came to 5 bases and at J to 2 bases, leaving 15 bases not matched to a gene. Germline values: CDR1 SGHTA, CDR2 FQGTGA. The CDR3 has 19 residues.

The J gene is TRBJ1-5, the V gene TRBV5-8; no clear D. The germline V gene has CDR1 SGHTS and CDR2 YDEGEE. Trimming shortened V by 2 bases and J by 0 bases, and 9 bases separated the two germline ends. The CDR3 extends over 15 amino acids. Here the CDR3 DNA reads TGTGCCAGCAGCTTCGTCGGTTATAGCAATCAGCCCCAGCATTTT. Its protein product is CASSFVGYSNQPQHF.